This T cell receptor beta chain originates from a study of blood T cells in healthy people across ages. The CDR3 has 13 amino acids. Germline V gene lookup returns CDR1 SGHRS and CDR2 YFSETQ. With 1 base removed from V and 7 bases from J, the gap between germline ends came to 9 bases. Every donor provided approximately 10 milliliters of peripheral blood. A second PCR, run for roughly 6 to 11 cycles, used a sample-barcoded 5' primer plus a J-beta primer mix. Every single cDNA molecule received a tag from a template-switch adaptor with 12 random nucleotides. MiXCR, run by TCRdb on the 5' RACE reads, gives a single entry per CDR3 protein. Here the sample spans some 1.5 million distinct CDR3 sequences, 28% being singletons.

Sequenced input: blood. The chain links TRBV5-1 to TRBJ2-1; no definite D call. This clonotype was obtained from a woman younger than 45 in good health. The CDR3 here is CASSLSNQNEQFF. DNA for the CDR3: TGCGCCAGCAGCTTGAGCAACCAGAATGAGCAGTTCTTC. Filled out from reference TRBV5-1 and TRBJ2-1, the complete variable domain reads KAGVTQTPRYLIKTRGQQVTLSCSPISGHRSVSWYQQTPGQGLQFLFEYFSETQRNKGNFPGRFSGRQFSNSRSEMNVSTLELGDSALYLCASSLSNQNEQFFGPGTRLTVL.